These 26 T cell receptor beta chains came from one sample sequenced in a study of blood T cell repertoires in COVID-19. Libraries were prepared by immunoSEQ multiplex PCR; TCRdb keeps only in-frame clonotypes and omits some of them. Of some 180,000 clones listed, 81% were seen once; the top ten hold 12%. Sequencing used peripheral blood. These receptors all come from an elderly woman with COVID-19, enrolled during active disease.

This clone was observed a few times. The gene calls are TRBV7-3 and TRBJ1-6; the D gene is possibly TRBD1 (6 bases). The V and J ends lost 5 bases and 4 bases respectively, with 15 bases between them. Per germline, CDR1 SGHTA and CDR2 FQGTGA. The CDR3 sequence is 16 residues long. Here the CDR3 DNA reads TGTGCCAGCAGCCGAGGAGGAACAGGGTATAATTCACCCCTCCACTTT. The encoded protein is CASSRGGTGYNSPLHF.

The chain couples TRBV7-2 to TRBJ2-3; 10 bases align to TRBD2. The CDR3 covers 14 residues. Germline V gene lookup returns CDR1 SGHTA and CDR2 FQGNSA. V lost 5 bases to trimming and J lost 6 bases; unmatched junction nucleotides: 5. CDR3 residues: CASSIGLAADTQYF. DNA for the CDR3: TGTGCCAGCAGCATAGGACTAGCGGCGGATACGCAGTATTTT. Drawing the rest from reference TRBV7-2 and TRBJ2-3, the complete variable domain is GAGVSQSPSNKVTEKGKDVELRCDPISGHTALYWYRQSLGQGLEFLIYFQGNSAPDKSGLPSDRFSAERTGGSVSTLTIQRTQQEDSAVYLCASSIGLAADTQYFGPGTRLTVL.

The V and J genes are TRBV2 and TRBJ1-2; TRBD1 is a possible D gene (5 bases). The CDR3 is 13 residues long. The V end was cut by 5 bases, the J end by 4 bases, with 11 bases between. Germline V gives CDR1 SNHLY, CDR2 FYNNEI. This CDR3 reads CASSLQAIYGYTF. In DNA form, the CDR3 reads TGTGCCAGCAGTTTACAGGCCATCTATGGCTACACCTTC.

The CDR3 is CASSSLAVQWGNTQYF. For the CDR3, the DNA is TGTGCCAGCAGCTCTCTAGCGGTTCAGTGGGGAAATACGCAGTATTTT. The chain is built from TRBV5-8 and TRBJ2-3; 7 bases are shared with TRBD2. Germline V gene data show CDR1 as SGHTS and CDR2 as YDEGEE. V shed 3 bases and J 7 bases; nucleotides not matched to a gene: 14. The CDR3 is made up of 16 amino acids.

This clone has ten or more counts. The rearrangement links TRBV18 to TRBJ1-1; 7 bases map to TRBD1. The CDR3 length is 15 residues. Germline assignment: CDR1 KGHSH and CDR2 LQKENI. The V gene end was trimmed by 3 bases and the J gene end by 5 bases; junction bases not matched to a gene: 9. The CDR3 coding sequence is TGTGCCAGCTCACCCAACAGGGGAGTCGGGACTGAAGCTTTCTTT. It codes for CASSPNRGVGTEAFF. Combining the CDR3 with reference TRBV18 and TRBJ1-1 gives the whole variable domain NAGVMQNPRHLVRRRGQEARLRCSPMKGHSHVYWYRQLPEEGLKFMVYLQKENIIDESGMPKERFSAEFPKEGPSILRIQQVVRGDSAAYFCASSPNRGVGTEAFFGQGTRLTVV.

A single count supports this clone. The chain recombines TRBV11-2 with TRBJ1-6; 9 bases map to TRBD1. V lost 6 bases to trimming and J lost 4 bases; unmatched junction nucleotides: 7. CDR1 is SGHAT, CDR2 FQNNGV, per germline. This CDR3 spans 16 amino acids. In nucleotides, the CDR3 is TGTGCCAGCAGTCCTTCGACAGGGGGTTATAATTCACCCCTCCACTTT. It is translated as CASSPSTGGYNSPLHF.

The V and J genes are TRBV25-1 and TRBJ1-2; D not certain. CDR1 and CDR2 from the germline V gene are MGHDK and SYGVNS. V lost 2 bases and J lost 8, with 12 bases in between. The CDR3 spans 13 residues. As DNA, the CDR3 is TGTGCCAGCAGTGAAGCCCGATTCCGGGGCTACACCTTC. Translation gives CASSEARFRGYTF.

The gene calls are TRBV19 and TRBJ2-6, with TRBD1 matching over 10 bases. The CDR3 extends over 19 amino acids. Germline values: CDR1 LNHDA, CDR2 SQIVND (reference sequence). V was pared by 6 bases and J by 3 bases, with 14 bases of the junction left unmatched. CDR3 bases: TGTGCCAGTAGCCCCTCCGGGACAGGGGTGGTGTATGGGGCCAACGTCCTGACTTTC. Translated, it gives CASSPSGTGVVYGANVLTF.

The chain is built from TRBV6-5 and TRBJ2-7; TRBD2 agrees at 9 bases. Germline V gene data show CDR1 as MNHEY and CDR2 as SVGAGI. This CDR3 has 14 residues. Losses at the gene ends were 4 bases for V and 5 bases for J; bases not matched to a gene: 6. The CDR3, as DNA: TGTGCCAGCAGTTTGGCGGGAGGGGGGCACGAGCAGTACTTC. Translating it yields CASSLAGGGHEQYF.

CDR3: CASSEYNQPQHF. DNA of the CDR3: TGTGCCAGCAGTGAATACAATCAGCCCCAGCATTTT. V usage is TRBV6-1 and J usage is TRBJ1-5; D is undetermined. Germline V gives CDR1 MNHNS, CDR2 SASEGT. This CDR3 has 12 amino acids. Trimming took off 2 bases at V and 3 bases at J, with 2 bases between the two ends.

This clone was recorded only once. This chain joins TRBV12-3 or TRBV12-4 and TRBJ1-5; the D gene is possibly TRBD1 (5 bases). The V gene lost 8 bases and the J gene lost 4 bases, with 9 bases spanning the gap. The CDR3 has 12 amino acids. The CDR3 sequence is CASCRTNQPQHF. CDR3 DNA: TGTGCCAGCTGCAGGACAAATCAGCCCCAGCATTTT.

This rearrangement joins TRBV18 to TRBJ2-3; D call uncertain. This CDR3 is 13 amino acids long. The germline V and J ends were trimmed by 2 bases and 6 bases, with 9 bases remaining between them. Germline lookup yields CDR1 KGHSH and CDR2 LQKENI. The CDR3, as DNA: TGTGCCAGCTCACCAAACTCTGTGGATACGCAGTATTTT. Amino acids: CASSPNSVDTQYF.

This clone has more than one count but fewer than ten. This chain connects TRBV24-1 to TRBJ2-1; D is undetermined. The germline gives CDR1 KGHDR, CDR2 SFDVKD. This CDR3 has 14 amino acids. V was clipped by 5 bases and J by 4 bases, with 11 bases between them. CDR3 region: CATSGAASYNEQFF. The CDR3, as DNA: TGTGCCACCAGTGGCGCGGCTTCATACAATGAGCAGTTCTTC.

The V call is TRBV5-1, the J call TRBJ2-3; D may be TRBD2 (6 bases). The CDR3 spans 15 residues. The V gene lost 4 bases and the J gene lost 0 bases, with 12 bases spanning the gap. Germline loops: CDR1 SGHRS, CDR2 YFSETQ. The CDR3 DNA reads as TGCGCCAGCAGCCCGGGACTTTTTAGCACAGATACGCAGTATTTT. It yields the protein CASSPGLFSTDTQYF.

This clone appeared once. The rearrangement links TRBV24-1 to TRBJ2-7, with D maybe TRBD1 (6 bases). V dropped 1 base and J dropped 0 bases, with 12 bases sitting between them. Germline assignment: CDR1 KGHDR and CDR2 SFDVKD. The CDR3 totals 16 residues. CDR3 nucleotide sequence: TGTGCCACCAGTGATTTAGGGACACCTAGCTCCTACGAGCAGTACTTC. Its protein product is CATSDLGTPSSYEQYF.

In DNA, the CDR3 is TGTGCCAGCAGCCAAGGCTGGGACAGGGACGATAATTCACCCCTCCACTTT. Translating it yields CASSQGWDRDDNSPLHF. This chain connects TRBV3-1 (or the pseudogene TRBV3-2) to TRBJ1-6; 9 nucleotides agree with TRBD1. V dropped 1 base and J dropped 5; count of bases not matched to a gene: 6. The germline CDR1 and CDR2 sequences are LGHDT and YNNKEL (reference sequence). This CDR3 is built from 17 residues.

This chain uses TRBV19 with TRBJ1-2, with D unresolved. V shed 0 bases and J shed 0 bases, with 8 bases lying between them. Germline V gene lookup returns CDR1 LNHDA and CDR2 SQIVND (reference sequence). The CDR3 has 15 residues. DNA for the CDR3: TGTGCCAGTAGTATAGAGGCCTCGACTAACTATGGCTACACCTTC. As protein: CASSIEASTNYGYTF.

The V and J genes are TRBV19 and TRBJ2-1; 12 bases are shared with TRBD2. V was pared by 2 bases and J by 7 bases, with 6 bases of the junction left unmatched. Germline CDR1 is LNHDA and CDR2 is SQIVND (reference sequence). The CDR3 has 16 residues. This CDR3 reads CASSIMASGGANEQFF. For the CDR3, the DNA is TGTGCCAGTAGTATAATGGCTAGCGGGGGGGCGAATGAGCAGTTCTTC.

The chain joins TRBV5-1 to TRBJ2-7; no definite D call. Germline V gene lookup returns CDR1 SGHRS and CDR2 YFSETQ. V lost 0 bases, J lost 0 bases, and 13 bases lay in between. The CDR3 runs to 16 residues. CDR3 sequence reads: CASSLGPSPSSYEQYF. CDR3 bases: TGCGCCAGCAGCTTGGGCCCGAGCCCGAGCTCCTACGAGCAGTACTTC.

The chain joins TRBV6-1 to TRBJ1-5; 7 positions match TRBD1. The V segment lost 4 bases and the J segment 0 bases; nucleotides outside the gene matches: 12. CDR1 and CDR2 from the germline V gene are MNHNS and SASEGT. The CDR3 covers 18 residues. CDR3 sequence: CASSGTGAGAYSNQPQHF. CDR3 coding DNA: TGTGCCAGCAGTGGAACAGGGGCCGGGGCTTATAGCAATCAGCCCCAGCATTTT.

The V gene is TRBV10-3, the J gene TRBJ1-2; maybe TRBD1 (6 bases). The CDR3 runs 16 residues. Looked up from germline, CDR1 is ENHRY and CDR2 is SYGVKD. V shed 3 bases and J shed 3 bases, with 17 bases lying between them. The DNA for the CDR3 is TGTGCCATCAGTGACTGGACAGCCCCCGGGGACTATGGCTACACCTTC. It encodes CAISDWTAPGDYGYTF.

This clone was counted a few times. The chain uses TRBV20-1 and TRBJ2-5; 8 nucleotides agree with TRBD1. This CDR3 is built from 14 residues. Germline V gene data show CDR1 as DFQATT and CDR2 as SNEGSKA (reference sequence). V dropped 3 bases and J dropped 5; count of bases not matched to a gene: 8. The CDR3 DNA is TGCAGTGCTAGTGGGACAGGATACGGGGAGACCCAGTACTTC. It codes for CSASGTGYGETQYF.

The V and J genes are TRBV5-5 and TRBJ2-7; D is possibly TRBD2 (6 bases). CDR1 is SGHKS and CDR2 is YYEKEE in the germline V gene (reference sequence). This CDR3 is built from 15 residues. The ends were cut back, 4 bases at V and 1 base at J, with 15 bases in the middle. CDR3 in amino acids: CASSRGGFTSYEQYF. The CDR3 region has the DNA TGTGCCAGCAGCCGTGGGGGGTTCACGTCCTACGAGCAGTACTTC.

This chain connects TRBV6-4 to TRBJ2-1, with 11 nucleotides matching TRBD2. Looked up from germline, CDR1 is MRHNA and CDR2 is SNTAGT. The CDR3 length is 15 residues. Germline trimming cut 6 bases from V and 4 bases from J; bases unmatched to any gene: 5. CDR3 in DNA: TGTGCCAGCAGCACTCTAGCGGGGGGATACAATGAGCAGTTCTTC. This translates into CASSTLAGGYNEQFF.

The chain has TRBV18 and TRBJ1-1, with TRBD1 identical over 8 bases. Per the germline V gene, CDR1 is KGHSH and CDR2 is LQKENI. CDR3 length: 14 amino acids. Trimming cost V 6 bases and J 5 bases; bases outside gene matches: 8. The CDR3, as DNA: TGTGCCAGCTCTACACAGGGGGACGATACTGAAGCTTTCTTT. Protein: CASSTQGDDTEAFF.

This chain connects TRBV18 to TRBJ1-1, with D uncertain. The CDR3 totals 15 residues. With 8 bases removed from V and 6 bases from J, the gap between germline ends came to 22 bases. CDR1 is KGHSH, CDR2 LQKENI, per germline. CDR3 nucleotides: TGTGCCAGCCTCCCGCCGTTGGGTCGACGGGCTGAAGCTTTCTTT. Protein product: CASLPPLGRRAEAFF.